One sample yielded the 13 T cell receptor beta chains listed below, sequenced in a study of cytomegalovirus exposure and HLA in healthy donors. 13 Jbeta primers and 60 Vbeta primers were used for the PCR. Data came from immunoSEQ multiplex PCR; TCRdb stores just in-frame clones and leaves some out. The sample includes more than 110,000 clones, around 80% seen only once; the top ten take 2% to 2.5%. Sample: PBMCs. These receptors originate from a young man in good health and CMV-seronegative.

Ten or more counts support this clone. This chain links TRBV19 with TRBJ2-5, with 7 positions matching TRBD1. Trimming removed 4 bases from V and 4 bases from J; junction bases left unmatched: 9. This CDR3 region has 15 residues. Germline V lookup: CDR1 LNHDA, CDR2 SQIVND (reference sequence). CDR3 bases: TGTGCCAGTAGTACTCCCGGGACAGCCTCAGAGACCCAGTACTTC. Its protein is CASSTPGTASETQYF.

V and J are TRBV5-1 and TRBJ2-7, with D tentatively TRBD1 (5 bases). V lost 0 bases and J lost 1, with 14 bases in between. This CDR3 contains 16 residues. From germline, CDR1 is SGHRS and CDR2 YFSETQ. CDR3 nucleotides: TGCGCCAGCAGCTTGGGTGGGGCAGGTCGGTCCTACGAGCAGTACTTC. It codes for CASSLGGAGRSYEQYF.

The CDR3 DNA reads TGTGCCAGCGGCCTATTCTCGCGGGGGGACTACAATGAGCAGTTCTTC. Its translation: CASGLFSRGDYNEQFF. The V and J genes are TRBV9 and TRBJ2-1; 8 positions agree with TRBD2. CDR3 size: 16 residues. Germline V lookup: CDR1 SGDLS, CDR2 YYNGEE. With V trimmed by 7 bases and J by 3 bases, 12 bases remained unmatched.

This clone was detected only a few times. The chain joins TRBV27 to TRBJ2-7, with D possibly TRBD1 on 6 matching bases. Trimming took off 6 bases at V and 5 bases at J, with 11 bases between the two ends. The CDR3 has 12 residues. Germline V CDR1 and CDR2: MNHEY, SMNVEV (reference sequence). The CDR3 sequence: CASRGHGDEQYF. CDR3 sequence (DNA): TGTGCCAGCAGGGGACATGGGGACGAGCAGTACTTC.

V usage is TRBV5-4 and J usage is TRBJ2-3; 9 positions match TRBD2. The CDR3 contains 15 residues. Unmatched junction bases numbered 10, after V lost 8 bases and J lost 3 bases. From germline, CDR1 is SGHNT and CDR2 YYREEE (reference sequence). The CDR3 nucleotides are TGTGCCAGTACCCCTAGCGGGATCTTTACAGATACGCAGTATTTT. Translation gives CASTPSGIFTDTQYF.

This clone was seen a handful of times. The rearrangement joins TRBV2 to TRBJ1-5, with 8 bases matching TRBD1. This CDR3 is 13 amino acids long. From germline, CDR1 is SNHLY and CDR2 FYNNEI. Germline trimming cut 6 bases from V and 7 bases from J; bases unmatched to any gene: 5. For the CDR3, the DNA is TGTGCCAGCAGGACAGGGGAGGGGCAGCCCCAGCATTTT. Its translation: CASRTGEGQPQHF.

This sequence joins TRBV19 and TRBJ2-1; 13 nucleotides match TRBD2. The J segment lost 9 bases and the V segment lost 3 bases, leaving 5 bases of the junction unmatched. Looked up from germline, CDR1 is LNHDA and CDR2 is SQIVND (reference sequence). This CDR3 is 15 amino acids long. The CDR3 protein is CASSISLAGGFEQFF. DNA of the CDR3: TGTGCCAGTAGTATTTCACTAGCGGGAGGGTTTGAGCAGTTCTTC.

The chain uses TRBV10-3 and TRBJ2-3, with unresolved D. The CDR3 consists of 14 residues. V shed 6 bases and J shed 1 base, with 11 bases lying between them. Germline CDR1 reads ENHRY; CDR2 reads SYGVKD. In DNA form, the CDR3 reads TGTGCCATCAGGCCCCAGGCCCGCACAGATACGCAGTATTTT. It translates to CAIRPQARTDTQYF.

The CDR3 loop is CASSLGQERPYF. CDR3 in DNA: TGTGCCAGCAGCTTGGGACAGGAGAGACCCTACTTC. The chain couples TRBV7-9 to TRBJ2-5; the match to TRBD1 covers 8 bases. Trimming at V came to 3 bases and at J to 14 bases, leaving 8 bases not matched to a gene. Germline V gene lookup returns CDR1 SEHNR and CDR2 FQNEAQ (reference sequence). The CDR3 has 12 residues.

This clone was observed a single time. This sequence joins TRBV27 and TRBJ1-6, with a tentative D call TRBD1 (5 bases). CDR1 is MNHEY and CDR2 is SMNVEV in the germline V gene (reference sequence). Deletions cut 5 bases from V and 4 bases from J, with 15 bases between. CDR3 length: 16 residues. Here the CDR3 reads CASSQRGPPYNSPLHF. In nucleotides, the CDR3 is TGTGCCAGCAGTCAAAGGGGCCCTCCTTATAATTCACCCCTCCACTTT.

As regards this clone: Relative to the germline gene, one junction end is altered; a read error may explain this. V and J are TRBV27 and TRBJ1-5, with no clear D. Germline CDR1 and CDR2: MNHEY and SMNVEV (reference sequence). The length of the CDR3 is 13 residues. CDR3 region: CASADYSNQPQNF. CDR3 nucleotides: TGTGCCAGCGCAGATTATAGCAATCAGCCCCAGAATTTT.

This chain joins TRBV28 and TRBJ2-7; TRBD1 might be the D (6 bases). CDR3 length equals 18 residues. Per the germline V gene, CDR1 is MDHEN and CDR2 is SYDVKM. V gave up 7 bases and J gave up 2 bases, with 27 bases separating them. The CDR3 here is CASINTGTPEERAYEQYF. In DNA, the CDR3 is TGTGCCAGCATCAACACAGGGACACCCGAGGAGCGAGCCTACGAGCAGTACTTC.

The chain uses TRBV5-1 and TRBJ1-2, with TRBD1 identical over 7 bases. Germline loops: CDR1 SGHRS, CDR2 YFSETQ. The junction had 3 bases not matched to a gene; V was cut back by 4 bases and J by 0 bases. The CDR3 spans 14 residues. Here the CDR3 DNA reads TGCGCCAGCAGCAGGGACAGCCCTAACTATGGCTACACCTTC. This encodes CASSRDSPNYGYTF.